The next 8 T cell receptor beta chains were all read from a single sample in a study of blood T cell repertoires in COVID-19. Some clones are missing from TCRdb's copy, which holds only in-frame ones; the method was immunoSEQ multiplex PCR. The sample lists 250,000 to 300,000 clones, roughly 89% occurring once. The sequenced sample consisted of peripheral blood. The receptors were gathered from a woman aged 40 to 50 who had recovered from COVID-19.

The V call is TRBV28, the J call TRBJ2-1; D remains ambiguous. CDR1 and CDR2 (germline): MDHEN, SYDVKM. The CDR3 spans 12 residues. V gave up 7 bases and J gave up 7 bases, with 11 bases separating them. The chain's CDR3 is CASNSLENEQFF. DNA for the CDR3: TGTGCCAGCAATAGCCTAGAAAATGAGCAGTTCTTC. Looking up the rest from reference TRBV28 and TRBJ2-1 gives the full variable domain: DVKVTQSSRYLVKRTGEKVFLECVQDMDHENMFWYRQDPGLGLRLIYFSYDVKMKEKGDIPEGYSVSREKKERFSLILESASTNQTSMYLCASNSLENEQFFGPGTRLTVL.

The V and J genes are TRBV7-9 and TRBJ1-2; 7 positions agree with TRBD1. This CDR3 contains 15 residues. Germline V CDR1 and CDR2: SEHNR, FQNEAQ (reference sequence). V trimming: 1 base; J trimming: 2 bases; junction bases outside the gene matches: 4. The CDR3, as DNA: TGTGCCAGCAGCTTAGGGAGGGACAGAAACTATGGCTACACCTTC. It specifies CASSLGRDRNYGYTF.

The chain links TRBV20-1 to TRBJ2-1; 14 positions match TRBD2. Germline CDR1 reads DFQATT; CDR2 reads SNEGSKA (reference sequence). Unmatched junction bases numbered 7, after V lost 3 bases and J lost 6 bases. The length of the CDR3 is 16 residues. CDR3 sequence reads: CSASTPGLAGGNEQFF. CDR3 DNA sequence: TGCAGTGCTAGTACCCCCGGACTAGCGGGAGGCAATGAGCAGTTCTTC.

The chain couples TRBV27 to TRBJ2-5; TRBD1 agrees at 9 bases. After removal of 6 bases from V and 4 bases from J, the junction contained 9 bases not matched to a gene. The CDR3 covers 15 residues. CDR1 and CDR2 from the germline V gene are MNHEY and SMNVEV (reference sequence). The CDR3: CASSQTGGAGETQYF. CDR3 in DNA: TGTGCCAGCAGCCAAACAGGGGGCGCGGGAGAGACCCAGTACTTC.

The chain joins TRBV5-5 to TRBJ2-3, with 8 bases lining up with TRBD1. CDR1 is SGHKS and CDR2 is YYEKEE in the germline V gene (reference sequence). CDR3 length equals 14 residues. V was pared by 3 bases and J by 4 bases, with 4 bases of the junction left unmatched. CDR3 sequence: CASSSGQGADTQYF. For the CDR3, the DNA is TGTGCCAGCAGCTCCGGACAGGGTGCAGATACGCAGTATTTT.

This clone was detected only once. The V call is TRBV19, the J call TRBJ2-1, with 10 bases lining up with TRBD2. This CDR3 spans 14 amino acids. The V segment lost 10 bases and the J segment 4 bases; nucleotides outside the gene matches: 7. The germline V gene has CDR1 LNHDA and CDR2 SQIVND (reference sequence). The CDR3 region has the DNA TGTGCCACCAGAGCGGGGGGGAAATACAATGAGCAGTTCTTC. It codes for CATRAGGKYNEQFF.

The genes are TRBV24-1 and TRBJ1-3; 9 bases fit TRBD1. Germline loops: CDR1 KGHDR, CDR2 SFDVKD. The CDR3 is 18 residues long. Trimming took 4 bases from V and 1 from J; bases not matched to a gene: 10. The CDR3 reads CATSEVGQGLASGNTIYF. The DNA for the CDR3 is TGTGCCACCAGTGAGGTAGGACAGGGGTTGGCTTCTGGAAACACCATATATTTT.

This chain links TRBV3-1 (or the pseudogene TRBV3-2) with TRBJ2-5; tentative D call: TRBD1 (6 bases). The CDR3 is 13 residues long. The ends were cut back, 1 base at V and 4 bases at J, with 7 bases in the middle. The germline V gene has CDR1 LGHDT and CDR2 YNNKEL (reference sequence). The CDR3 loop reads CASSQAQGETQYF. The CDR3 bases are TGTGCCAGCAGCCAAGCACAGGGAGAGACCCAGTACTTC.